The clone carrying this TCR beta chain appeared a few times. What it recognizes is unknown. This sample was included in a study of T cell repertoires in cytomegalovirus infection. Study-wide background: It was the public TCR beta signatures that indicated both CMV infection and matching HLA type. Findings of the study overall: HLA-C-restricted CMV-specific TCR beta clonotypes were dominant in the ex vivo response. Pooled public TCR beta family frequency picked out CMV carriers with the relevant HLA.

CDR3 size: 13 residues. With 3 bases removed from V and 1 base from J, the gap between germline ends came to 6 bases. Germline CDR1 LNHNV, CDR2 YYDKDF (reference sequence). TCRdb reprocessed the reads with MiXCR, giving one entry per CDR3 protein. The sample yields about 740,000 distinct CDR3 sequences, 35% seen once. The source of this sequence is a human donor in good health (CMV status not recorded). Some clones in this sample may be carry-over from other donors' samples. The sequenced material came from PBMCs. V is TRBV15 and J is TRBJ1-1, with no clear D. The CDR3 here is CATSRSKNTEAFF. For the CDR3, the DNA is TGTGCCACCAGCAGGAGTAAGAACACTGAAGCTTTCTTT.